These T cell receptor beta chains were read from a single sample in a study of T cell repertoires in cytomegalovirus infection. TCRdb analysed the reads with MiXCR anew, one entry per CDR3 protein. The repertoire includes around 360,000 distinct CDR3 sequences, about 32% of them detected once, and roughly 13% sits in the top ten. Antigen specificity for these receptors is unknown. This specimen consisted of cultured PBMCs, obtained from culture after CMV antigen stimulation. The receptors stem from a human donor in good health (CMV status not recorded). Some clones in this sample may be carry-over from other donors' samples. The CDR3 runs from the conserved cysteine through the conserved F or W. Each record gives: V gene, CDR3 protein.

>TRBV7-2
CASSSGANEQFF
>TRBV2
CASRVGSGRAGADTQYF
>TRBV20-1
CSATQTGKSYEQYF
>TRBV30
CAWSQGPTDTQYF
>TRBV30
CAWDNSYDQPQHF
>TRBV7-6
CASSLDGLAAYQETQYF
>TRBV19
CASRPPTARGTGTQYF
>TRBV28
CASLTGQGSDTQYF
>TRBV19
CASKGEIGTGELFF
>TRBV28
CASSLGGGDTYEQYF
>TRBV12-3/TRBV12-4
CASRAGGRWIEQFF
>TRBV7-2
CASSRRTGNTIYF
>TRBV15
CATSREGYQPQHF
>TRBV10-3
CAISEYRSQGADEQFF
>TRBV7-8
CASSLAAGFGDQPQHF
>TRBV2
CASGDSGNEKLFF
>TRBV7-9
CASSLRWLTDTQYF
>TRBV28
CASSSGTSHSYEQYF
>TRBV19
CASSSLSSGYNEQFF
>TRBV5-4
CASSVRDKTTNTGELFF
>TRBV20-1
CSARWGQGQNIQYF
>TRBV7-2
CASSPDRRNTGELFF
>TRBV5-6
CASRAASAQETQYF
>TRBV4-2
CASSLRQGEYNEQFF
>TRBV7-8
CASSPAGVSYNEQFF
>TRBV30
CACTSSGANVLTF
>TRBV6-6
CASSYGKRLAGYNEQFF
>TRBV7-2
CASSLGVASGNNEQFF
>TRBV12-3/TRBV12-4
CASKGRADLYGYTF
>TRBV5-1
CASSPVRVSYNEQFF
>TRBV5-4
CASSLTAGEETQYF
>TRBV3-1
CASSQASANIQYF
>TRBV4-1
CASSQVLGAGGTDTQYF
>TRBV7-2
CASSLGEDRGRYF
>TRBV7-8
CASSPRWQGGPNEKLFF
>TRBV11-1
CASSLTRLAGSYNEQFF
>TRBV11-3
CASSLGDRFMNTEAFF
>TRBV12-3/TRBV12-4
CASNNRTANYGYTF
>TRBV6-6
CASIQGGQRWAFF
>TRBV12-3/TRBV12-4
CASTKAGGDDSEVSSYNEQFF
>TRBV29-1
CSVEGQGGDIQYF
>TRBV12-5
CASGFGGHEQYF
>TRBV7-2
CASSASTRGYQGYTF
>TRBV2
CASSESYEQFF
>TRBV27
CASRFRGFATDTQYF
>TRBV5-1
CASSFIPNTEAFF
>TRBV11-2
CASSLDSRQPQHF
>TRBV6-5
CASSEKTGFTEAFF
>TRBV7-6
CASSLQAGGVNEQYF
>TRBV4-1
CASSQVHLPGREAVNTDTQYF
>TRBV28
CASSRSTGTLNYGYTF
>TRBV19
CASSWGLAGSGELFF
>TRBV7-8
CASSLLGARTDTQYF
>TRBV19
CASSPRPNTGELFF
>TRBV25-1
CASSVGQYYEQYF
>TRBV6-1
CASTLIGASNEKLFF
>TRBV30
CARGSSGNTIYF